This is a list of T cell receptor beta chains from one sample in a study of OX40 agonist ivuxolimab in advanced cancers. The assay was immunoSEQ multiplex PCR, and TCRdb's table has in-frame clones only and misses some. This sample carries more than 65,000 clones, roughly 85% of them seen once, and the ten largest clones take about a sixth. The sequencing here drew on CD4+ or CD8+ T cells sorted from blood, taken in a trial of the OX40 agonist ivuxolimab. The receptors were sampled from an adult with an advanced solid tumor such as melanoma, head and neck, liver or kidney cancer. CDR3s include the opening cysteine and the closing phenylalanine or tryptophan. D genes are given only for firm matches. Some rows have no size entry. The others give once, few or many, or a class for an expanded clone.

TRBD2	TRBV15	TRBJ2-3	-	TGTGCCACCAGCAGGATAGGACTAGCGGGATCAGATACGCAGTATTTT	CATSRIGLAGSDTQYF
-	TRBV5-4	TRBJ2-3	-	TGTGCCAGCAGCTTGTTCGGGAGCACAGATACGCAGTATTTT	CASSLFGSTDTQYF
-	TRBV2	TRBJ1-2	-	TGTGCCAGCGCACCGGGACATGGCGTCGGCTACACCTTC	CASAPGHGVGYTF
-	TRBV25-1	TRBJ2-1	-	TGTGCCAGCAGTGAGGTGGGCATGCAGGTCAATGAGCAGTTCTTC	CASSEVGMQVNEQFF
-	TRBV28	TRBJ2-7	once	TGTGCCAGCAGTTGGTACAGCTCCTACGAGCAGTACTTC	CASSWYSSYEQYF
TRBD1	TRBV6-6	TRBJ1-2	-	TGTGCCAGCAGTTACGCGGGACAGCCCTATGGCTACACCTTC	CASSYAGQPYGYTF
-	TRBV4-2	TRBJ1-1	few	TGTGCCAGCAGCCAAGATCCACAACCGAACACTGAAGCTTTCTTT	CASSQDPQPNTEAFF
-	TRBV6-5	TRBJ1-2	-	TGTGCCAGCAGTTACCGGGCAGGGAATGGCTACACCTTC	CASSYRAGNGYTF
-	TRBV11-2	TRBJ2-7	-	TGTGCCAGCAGCTTGGGTAGGGTCTACGAGCAGTACTTC	CASSLGRVYEQYF
-	TRBV5-1	TRBJ1-4	few	TGCGCCAGCAGCTTGGAGGCTGACAATGAAAAACTGTTTTTT	CASSLEADNEKLFF
-	TRBV19	TRBJ2-1	few	TGTGCCAGTAGTAACGATCTAGCTGGTGAGCAGTTCTTC	CASSNDLAGEQFF
-	TRBV7-6	TRBJ1-1	once	TGTGCCAGCAGCCATGGGCAGATTAACACTGAAGCTTTCTTT	CASSHGQINTEAFF
-	TRBV19	TRBJ1-4	-	TGTGCCAGTAGTATCCAGGGTGCGGGGGAAAAACTGTTTTTT	CASSIQGAGEKLFF
-	TRBV19	TRBJ2-1	once	TGTGCCAGTCAGAAGGATAGAGACTATAATGAGCAGTTCTTC	CASQKDRDYNEQFF
-	TRBV18	TRBJ1-1	-	TGTGCCAGCTCACCACCGACAGGCCTCGCTACCACTGAAGCTTTCTTT	CASSPPTGLATTEAFF
-	TRBV5-1	TRBJ2-6	-	TGCGCCAGCAGCTCGGGACCCCGCTCTGGGGCCAACGTCCTGACTTTC	CASSSGPRSGANVLTF
-	TRBV25-1	TRBJ1-1	-	TGTGCCAGCAGACAGGCAGGGGACACTGAAGCTTTCTTT	CASRQAGDTEAFF
-	TRBV28	TRBJ2-7	-	TGTGCCAGCAGTTCCATAGGACTTATCTACGAGCAGTACTTC	CASSSIGLIYEQYF
-	TRBV18	TRBJ2-2	once	TGTGCCAGCTCACCAAGCACCGGGGAGCTGTTTTTT	CASSPSTGELFF
TRBD2	TRBV7-9	TRBJ2-5	-	TGTGCCAGCAGCTGGGTAGCGGGAGTTCGAGAGACCCAGTACTTC	CASSWVAGVRETQYF
-	TRBV5-4	TRBJ1-2	-	TGTGCCAGCAGCTTGGAAGGGAGTAGAATACATGGCTACACCTTC	CASSLEGSRIHGYTF
TRBD2	TRBV28	TRBJ2-1	-	TGTGCCAGCAGTGTGGGACTAGCGGGAGTTAATGAGCAGTTCTTC	CASSVGLAGVNEQFF
-	TRBV7-9	TRBJ2-7	-	TGTGCCAGCAGCTTCTCCTCCTACGAGCAGTACTTC	CASSFSSYEQYF
TRBD2	TRBV7-9	TRBJ2-3	-	TGTGCCAGCAGCCTCCATAGGAGCGGGGGTAGCACAGATACGCAGTATTTT	CASSLHRSGGSTDTQYF
-	TRBV2	TRBJ2-2	once	TGTGCCAGCAGTCGGGAGATCGGGAACACCGGGGAGCTGTTTTTT	CASSREIGNTGELFF
TRBD2	TRBV18	TRBJ2-1	-	TGTGCCAGCTCACCGGAGGCGGGAGGATACAATGAGCAGTTCTTC	CASSPEAGGYNEQFF
TRBD2	TRBV5-1	TRBJ2-7	-	TGCGCCAGCAGCCCCCCTACTAGCGGGAGAACCTACGAGCAGTACTTC	CASSPPTSGRTYEQYF
-	TRBV29-1	TRBJ1-4	once	TGCAGCGTTGAAAAGGCGGGTGCACCTAATGAAAAACTGTTTTTT	CSVEKAGAPNEKLFF
-	TRBV5-1	TRBJ2-2	-	TGCGCCAGCAGCCATATACAGGGTTTGGACGGGGAGCTGTTTTTT	CASSHIQGLDGELFF
-	TRBV5-5	TRBJ2-7	-	TGTGCCAGCAGCTTGGAGGGCAGGGCCTACGAGCAGTACTTC	CASSLEGRAYEQYF
TRBD2	TRBV18	TRBJ2-2	-	TGTGCCAGCTCCCCGAACGGACTAGCGGGAGTCGCCGGGGAGCTGTTTTTT	CASSPNGLAGVAGELFF
-	TRBV15	TRBJ1-1	-	TGTGCCACCAGCAGAGATAATGTGGCCACTGAAGCTTTCTTT	CATSRDNVATEAFF
TRBD2	TRBV5-1	TRBJ2-1	-	TGCGCCAGCAGCTTGCAAGCGGGGAACAATGAGCAGTTCTTC	CASSLQAGNNEQFF
-	TRBV12-5	TRBJ2-1	few	TGTGCTAGTGGTTTGGTACCGACAGGAGGTGAGCAGTTCTTC	CASGLVPTGGEQFF
TRBD2	TRBV6-6	TRBJ2-6	-	TGTGCCAGCAGCCCGGGAGGGACCGGGGCCAACGTCCTGACTTTC	CASSPGGTGANVLTF
-	TRBV5-4	TRBJ2-1	once	TGTGCCAGCAGTTCTGGTGTGGGCTCGTCCAATGAGCAGTTCTTC	CASSSGVGSSNEQFF
-	TRBV7-9	TRBJ2-2	-	TGTGCCAGCAGCCCTAAGGGGAACACCGGGGAGCTGTTTTTT	CASSPKGNTGELFF
-	TRBV2	TRBJ1-6	few	TGTGCCACGGGCAGCGGGGCAGGGAGGAATTCACCCCTCCACTTT	CATGSGAGRNSPLHF
TRBD2	TRBV19	TRBJ2-1	-	TGTGCCAGTAGTATACTAGCGGGACCCCCGCTTGGGAATGAGCAGTTCTTC	CASSILAGPPLGNEQFF
TRBD1	TRBV19	TRBJ2-3	-	TGTGCCAGTAGCCGGTCCGGGACAGGGGTGCCAGATACGCAGTATTTT	CASSRSGTGVPDTQYF
TRBD2	TRBV5-1	TRBJ2-3	-	TGCGCCAGCAGCTTTTCGACTAGCGGGAGGACGACAGATACGCAGTATTTT	CASSFSTSGRTTDTQYF
-	TRBV7-2	TRBJ2-1	-	TGTGCCAGCAGCTTAAATGGAAGGGCGGATGATGAGCAGTTCTTC	CASSLNGRADDEQFF
TRBD1	TRBV29-1	TRBJ2-7	-	TGCAGCGTTGGGAAGACAGGGAGCTACGAGCAGTACTTC	CSVGKTGSYEQYF
TRBD1	TRBV6-1	TRBJ2-5	-	TGTGCCAGCACCGCAGGGACAGGGGGCAGGGAGACCCAGTACTTC	CASTAGTGGRETQYF
TRBD2	TRBV6-1	TRBJ2-3	few	TGTGCCAGTCGACTAGCGGGAAACACAGATACGCAGTATTTT	CASRLAGNTDTQYF
-	TRBV9	TRBJ2-3	-	TGTGCCAGCAGCGTGTTGTCTGGCAGCGGGAGCACAGATACGCAGTATTTT	CASSVLSGSGSTDTQYF
TRBD1	TRBV7-2	TRBJ2-5	-	TGTGCCAGCAGCTTAGCGCGGACAGGGGGCAGGGAGACCCAGTACTTC	CASSLARTGGRETQYF
TRBD2	TRBV2	TRBJ2-7	-	TGTGCCAGCAGTGAAGCTAAGAGCGGGAGCTCCTACGAGCAGTACTTC	CASSEAKSGSSYEQYF